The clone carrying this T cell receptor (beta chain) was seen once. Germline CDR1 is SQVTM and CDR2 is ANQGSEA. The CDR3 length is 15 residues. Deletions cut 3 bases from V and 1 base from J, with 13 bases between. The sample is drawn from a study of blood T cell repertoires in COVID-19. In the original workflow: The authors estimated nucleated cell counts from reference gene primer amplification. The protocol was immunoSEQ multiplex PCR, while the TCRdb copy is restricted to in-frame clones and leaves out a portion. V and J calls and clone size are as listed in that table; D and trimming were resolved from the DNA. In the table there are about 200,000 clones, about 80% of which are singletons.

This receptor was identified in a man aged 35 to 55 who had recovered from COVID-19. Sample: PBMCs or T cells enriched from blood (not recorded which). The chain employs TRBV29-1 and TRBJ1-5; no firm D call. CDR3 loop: CSVETHPGSNQPQHF. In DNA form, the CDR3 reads TGCAGCGTTGAGACTCACCCTGGAAGCAATCAGCCCCAGCATTTT.